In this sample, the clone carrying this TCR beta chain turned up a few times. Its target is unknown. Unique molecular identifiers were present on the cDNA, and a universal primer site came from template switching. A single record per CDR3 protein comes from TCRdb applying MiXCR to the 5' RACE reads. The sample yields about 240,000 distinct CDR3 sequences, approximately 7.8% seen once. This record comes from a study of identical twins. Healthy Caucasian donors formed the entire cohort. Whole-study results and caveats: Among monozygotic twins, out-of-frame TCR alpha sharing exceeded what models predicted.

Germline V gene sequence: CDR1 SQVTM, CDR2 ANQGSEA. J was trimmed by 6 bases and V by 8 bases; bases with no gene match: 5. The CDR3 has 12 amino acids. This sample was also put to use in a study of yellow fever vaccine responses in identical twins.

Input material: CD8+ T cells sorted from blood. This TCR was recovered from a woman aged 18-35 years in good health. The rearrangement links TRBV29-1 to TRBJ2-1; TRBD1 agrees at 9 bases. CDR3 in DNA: TGCAGCAAGACAGGGGGTGGCAATGAGCAGTTCTTC. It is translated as CSKTGGGNEQFF.